The sample holds one count of the clone carrying this T cell receptor (beta chain). This sample stems from a study of PD-L1 blockade in urothelial cancer. Study as a whole: Bladder-origin urothelial cancer in males described about 90% of the 29 patients. At 3 weeks (second dose) and 6 weeks after starting treatment, blood was analyzed.

Clones were sequenced by immunoSEQ multiplex PCR, and TCRdb holds only the in-frame ones, with some missing. The table lists approximately 47,000 clones, roughly four fifths of them singletons, with 1.5% to 2% in the top ten. Time point meaning: pretreatment peripheral blood. Germline V gene lookup returns CDR1 MDHEN and CDR2 SYDVKM. The CDR3 totals 17 residues. V gave up 2 bases and J gave up 0 bases; unmatched junction bases: 6. The TCR was taken from a man aged 45-60 years with urothelial cancer. The chain has TRBV28 and TRBJ1-2; TRBD1 aligns across 10 bases. The sample here was PBMCs, taken around atezolizumab (anti-PD-L1) treatment. The CDR3: CASSLAGGTGANYGYTF. CDR3 sequence (DNA): TGTGCCAGCAGTTTAGCTGGCGGGACAGGGGCTAACTATGGCTACACCTTC.